A single sample gave rise to the 29 T cell receptor beta chains below, sequenced in a study of T cell clonality in common variable immunodeficiency. The table came from immunoSEQ multiplex PCR; TCRdb's copy has only in-frame clones and leaves some out. The table lists some 64,000 clones, with no singletons. Material for sequencing was peripheral blood mononuclear cells. All receptors derive from a person aged 18-70 years in good health.

On this clone itself: Other DNA sequences in the sample encode the same CDR3. CDR3 DNA (partial): TGTGCCAGCAGCCCTCGGAGAGACAGTATCTATGGC. Protein: CASSPRRDSIYG. The CDR3 as a whole reads CASSPRRDSIYGYTF. The V call is TRBV11-2, the J call TRBJ1-2; perhaps TRBD1 as D (5 bases). The read terminates 3 residues before the CDR3 end, so the remaining end is supplied by the germline J gene. CDR3 size: 15 residues. Germline values: CDR1 SGHAT, CDR2 FQNNGV. The germline V and J ends were trimmed by 5 bases and 4 bases, with 17 bases remaining between them. The entire variable domain, with the rest obtained from reference TRBV11-2 and TRBJ1-2, is as follows: EAGVAQSPRYKIIEKRQSVAFWCNPISGHATLYWYQQILGQGPKLLIQFQNNGVVDDSQLPKDRFSAERLKGVDSTLKIQPAKLEDSAVYLCASSPRRDSIYGYTFGSGTRLTVV.

This clone occurred many times. Sequencing ends 3 residues short of the CDR3 end; the germline J gene provides the rest. This chain links TRBV5-1 with TRBJ2-6, with 7 bases matching TRBD1. J gave up 0 bases and V 4 bases, and 13 bases lay outside the gene matches. In germline, CDR1 is SGHRS, CDR2 YFSETQ. This CDR3 is built from 19 residues. CDR3 sequence reads: CASSANTGAHPSGANVLTF. The DNA read from the CDR3 is TGCGCCAGCAGCGCCAACACAGGGGCCCACCCCTCTGGGGCCAACGTC.

This clone was counted at least ten times. The sequence runs out 3 residues before the end of the CDR3; the remainder is reconstructed from the germline J gene. This chain connects TRBV7-3 to TRBJ2-5, with 9 bases lining up with TRBD1. Unmatched junction bases numbered 2, after V lost 2 bases and J lost 4 bases. Per germline, CDR1 SGHTA and CDR2 FQGTGA. The CDR3 has 14 amino acids. The sequenced part of the CDR3 DNA is TGTGCCAGCAGCTTAGACAGGGGGGCAGAGACC. Translation: CASSLDRGAET. The CDR3 in full is CASSLDRGAETQYF.

This clone was detected ten times or more. The CDR3 end lies 3 residues beyond the end of the read and is filled in from the germline J gene. The chain uses TRBV7-2 and TRBJ1-1; 10 nucleotides agree with TRBD1. Germline trimming cut 5 bases from V and 5 bases from J; bases unmatched to any gene: 2. This CDR3 has 13 residues. Germline V lookup: CDR1 SGHTA, CDR2 FQGNSA. The CDR3 bases that were read are TGTGCCAGCAGCGTGGACAGGGGGACTGAA. Residues: CASSVDRGTE. The full CDR3 protein is CASSVDRGTEAFF.

The table lists this clone with many counts. The CDR3 reads CATSSNRGRYPRNTEAFF. Incomplete CDR3 DNA: TGTGCCACCAGCAGCAACAGGGGGCGTTACCCGCGGAACACTGAA. V usage is TRBV15 and J usage is TRBJ1-1; 9 positions match TRBD1. The sequence runs out 3 residues before the end of the CDR3; the remainder is reconstructed from the germline J gene. Germline assignment: CDR1 LNHNV and CDR2 YYDKDF (reference sequence). The CDR3 length is 18 residues. With V trimmed by 3 bases and J by 1 base, 12 bases remained unmatched.

This clone was detected ten times or more. Read sequence stops 3 residues before the CDR3 end, and the germline J gene provides the missing end. J is TRBJ2-6 and V is TRBV24-1, with 10 bases lining up with TRBD1. Germline CDR1 reads KGHDR; CDR2 reads SFDVKD. The CDR3 length is 21 residues. J lost 4 bases, V lost 5 bases, and 19 bases had no gene match. The CDR3 bases that were read are TGTGCCACCAGTGCCACCATGCCGTTACGGGACAGGGGCGAAGGGGCCAACGTC. Amino acid sequence: CATSATMPLRDRGEGANV. The complete CDR3 reads CATSATMPLRDRGEGANVLTF.

This clone was picked up many times. The read terminates 3 residues before the CDR3 end, so the remaining end is supplied by the germline J gene. J is TRBJ1-4 and V is TRBV3-1 (or the pseudogene TRBV3-2), with 9 positions matching TRBD1. Looked up from germline, CDR1 is LGHDT and CDR2 is YNNKEL (reference sequence). The CDR3 length is 14 residues. With V trimmed by 4 bases and J by 7 bases, 4 bases remained unmatched. CDR3 loop: CASSLDRGSEKLFF. The sequenced part of the CDR3 DNA is TGTGCCAGCAGCCTTGACAGGGGGAGTGAAAAA.

This clone was observed many times. The read ends 3 residues before the CDR3 terminus; that terminus is restored from the germline J gene. The V and J genes are TRBV29-1 and TRBJ1-1; 9 bases fit TRBD1. The CDR3 runs 13 residues. CDR1 SQVTM and CDR2 ANQGSEA come from the germline V gene. This CDR3 reads CSVADRGSSEAFF. CDR3 DNA (partial): TGCAGCGTTGCGGACAGGGGATCGTCGGAA.

This clone was observed many times. The read gets to within 3 residues of the CDR3 end, and the germline J gene fills in the rest. The chain combines TRBV23-1 with TRBJ2-2; D unclear. TRBV23-1 is placed among ORFs of uncertain function. This CDR3 comprises 16 residues. V was shortened by 7 bases and J by 3 bases, with 18 bases between the two germline ends. The sequenced CDR3 bases are TGCGCCAGCACCCCCCCTGACAAGGTGGACACCGGGGAG. Amino acids: CASTPPDKVDTGE. The CDR3 reads in full as CASTPPDKVDTGELFF.

This clone was detected ten times or more. The read terminates 3 residues before the CDR3 end, so the remaining end is supplied by the germline J gene. J is TRBJ1-4 and V is TRBV4-1; D not certain. This CDR3 comprises 14 residues. Per germline, CDR1 MGHRA and CDR2 YSYEKL. V was clipped by 2 bases and J by 5 bases, with 9 bases between them. The CDR3 DNA, read in part, is TGCGCCAGCAGCCAACAAGGCCCCAATGAAAAA. It specifies CASSQQGPNEK. The whole CDR3 is CASSQQGPNEKLFF.

This clone was recorded at least ten times. Read data end 3 residues before the CDR3 end; the end is taken from the germline J gene. J is TRBJ2-3 and V is TRBV4-1; no reliable D call. The V end lost 0 bases, the J end lost 4 bases, and 17 bases lay between the germline ends. In germline, CDR1 is MGHRA, CDR2 YSYEKL. This CDR3 spans 17 amino acids. CDR3 loop: CASSQDLTVTASDTQYF. Partial CDR3 DNA: TGCGCCAGCAGCCAAGATCTAACAGTAACCGCGTCAGATACG.

This clone was seen many times. The read comes to an end 3 residues before the CDR3 does, leaving the germline J gene to fill in the end. The V call is TRBV30, the J call TRBJ2-3; 13 nucleotides line up with TRBD2. This CDR3 has 15 residues. CDR1 and CDR2 (germline): GTSNPN, SVGIG (reference sequence). With V trimmed by 8 bases and J by 3 bases, 8 bases remained unmatched. CDR3 DNA, as far as it was read: TGTGCCGCCTCACTGGGACTAGCGGGGACAGATACG. Encoded protein: CAASLGLAGTDT. The whole CDR3 reads CAASLGLAGTDTQYF.

The table lists this clone with many counts. The read stops 3 residues short of the end of the CDR3; the missing end is completed from the germline J gene. V usage is TRBV5-1 and J usage is TRBJ2-2; D gene ambiguous. In germline, CDR1 is SGHRS, CDR2 YFSETQ. Between the trimmed V and J ends, which lost 1 base and 0 bases, there was a span of 10 bases. CDR3 length: 16 amino acids. CDR3 protein: CASSLLARSNTGELFF. The covered CDR3 bases are TGCGCCAGCAGCTTGCTGGCCAGATCGAACACCGGGGAG.

This clone was detected many times. The read ends 3 residues early relative to the CDR3; the germline J gene fills the gap. The J gene is TRBJ2-1, the V gene TRBV5-4, with D perhaps TRBD1 (6 bases). Germline V gives CDR1 SGHNT, CDR2 YYREEE (reference sequence). V lost 0 bases to trimming and J lost 2 bases, with 9 bases between them. This CDR3 is built from 15 residues. Partial CDR3 DNA: TGTGCCAGCAGCTTGGGGGGGACAACCTACAATGAG. This gives the protein CASSLGGTTYNE. The CDR3 in full is CASSLGGTTYNEQFF.

This clone was counted at least ten times. The read falls 3 residues short of the CDR3 end, and the missing part is taken from the germline J gene. The rearrangement joins TRBV20-1 to TRBJ2-7, with TRBD1 matching over 7 bases. The CDR3 length is 13 residues. Germline V lookup: CDR1 DFQATT, CDR2 SNEGSKA (reference sequence). The V segment lost 5 bases and the J segment 2 bases; nucleotides outside the gene matches: 6. The sequenced part of the CDR3 DNA is TGCAGTGCTCTGGGACAGTTTACCTACGAG. Protein product: CSALGQFTYE. The entire CDR3 reads CSALGQFTYEQYF.

This clone was recorded at least ten times. The read terminates 3 residues ahead of where the CDR3 ends, so the germline J gene completes it. The V and J genes are TRBV28 and TRBJ2-2, with 8 bases matching TRBD2. Trimming took 2 bases from V and 6 from J; bases not matched to a gene: 8. The CDR3 consists of 16 residues. CDR1 is MDHEN and CDR2 is SYDVKM in the germline V gene. The CDR3 is CASSLASGLESGELFF. Partial CDR3 DNA: TGTGCCAGCAGTTTAGCGTCGGGACTAGAATCCGGGGAG.

This clone showed up just a few times. The CDR3 protein is CASSEYPGGAGNEQFF. The covered CDR3 bases are TGTGCCAGCAGTGAATATCCAGGGGGCGCCGGGAATGAG. The chain carries TRBV25-1 and TRBJ2-1; 8 positions match TRBD1. The CDR3 end lies 3 residues beyond the end of the read and is filled in from the germline J gene. CDR1 is MGHDK and CDR2 is SYGVNS in the germline V gene. The length of the CDR3 is 16 residues. The trim removed 0 bases at V and 7 bases at J, leaving 8 bases unmatched.

This clone was counted many times. The DNA ends 3 residues before the CDR3 does, and the rest of the CDR3 is filled in from the germline J gene. This chain connects TRBV11-3 to TRBJ2-1; D is ambiguous. The CDR3 length is 13 residues. Trimming took off 1 base at V and 5 bases at J, with 6 bases between the two ends. CDR1 and CDR2 (germline): SGHNT, YENEEA. CDR3 amino acids: CASSLGRDNEQFF. The part of the CDR3 DNA that was read is TGTGCCAGCAGCTTAGGTAGGGACAATGAG. The full variable domain, rest sourced from reference TRBV11-3 and TRBJ2-1, is EAGVVQSPRYKIIEKKQPVAFWCNPISGHNTLYWYLQNLGQGPELLIRYENEEAVDDSQLPKDRFSAERLKGVDSTLKIQPAELGDSAVYLCASSLGRDNEQFFGPGTRLTVL.

Many counts were recorded for this clone. The CDR3 end lies 3 residues beyond the end of the read and is filled in from the germline J gene. V usage is TRBV28 and J usage is TRBJ1-4, with a possible D match to TRBD1 (5 bases). The germline V and J ends were trimmed by 7 bases and 8 bases, with 20 bases remaining between them. This CDR3 is built from 15 residues. Germline assignment: CDR1 MDHEN and CDR2 SYDVKM. The sequenced part of the CDR3 DNA is TGTGCCAGCAAGCGCCGGCGCGGGGCCCGAGAAAAA. Amino acid sequence: CASKRRRGAREK. The whole CDR3 is CASKRRRGAREKLFF.

The sample holds many counts of this clone. The sequenced part of the CDR3 DNA is TGTGCCACGGGCGGGGTGGGAACGTACAATGAG. Its protein product is CATGGVGTYNE. The CDR3 in full is CATGGVGTYNEQFF. The J gene is TRBJ2-1, the V gene TRBV11-2; D perhaps matches TRBD2 (6 bases). The read is 3 residues too short to cover the CDR3 end, so that end is filled in from the germline J gene. The CDR3 length is 14 residues. Germline V gives CDR1 SGHAT, CDR2 FQNNGV. Trimming removed 10 bases from V and 4 bases from J, with 17 bases in between.

This clone was counted many times. The CDR3 end falls 3 residues outside the read, so it is completed with the germline J gene. This chain uses TRBV7-9 with TRBJ1-4, with a tentative D call TRBD1 (5 bases). V lost 1 base, J lost 5 bases, and 8 bases lay in between. The CDR3 is 14 residues long. Germline values: CDR1 SEHNR, CDR2 FQNEAQ (reference sequence). The chain's CDR3 is CASSLEGRNEKLFF. The part of the CDR3 DNA that was read is TGTGCCAGCAGCTTAGAGGGGAGGAATGAAAAA.

Comments on this clone: The read finishes 3 residues shy of the CDR3 end, and the germline J gene is used to complete it. The rearrangement uses TRBV7-9 and TRBJ2-5, with D possibly TRBD2 on 6 matching bases. Germline CDR1 and CDR2: SEHNR and FQNEAQ (reference sequence). The ends were cut back, 3 bases at V and 7 bases at J, with 18 bases in the middle. The CDR3 length is 15 residues. CDR3 in amino acids: CASSFNRDGGMTQYF. The sequenced part of the CDR3 DNA is TGTGCCAGCAGCTTTAACCGGGACGGGGGTATGACC.

This clone was detected a few times. The read terminates 3 residues ahead of where the CDR3 ends, so the germline J gene completes it. The chain employs TRBV19 and TRBJ2-1, with TRBD1 matching over 9 bases. The CDR3 sequence is 14 residues long. Germline V lookup: CDR1 LNHDA, CDR2 SQIVND (reference sequence). The junction had 11 bases not matched to a gene; V was cut back by 11 bases and J by 6 bases. Partial CDR3 DNA: TGTGCCGCCGAAGCGGGACAGGGTGGCAATGAG. Translation gives CAAEAGQGGNE. The full CDR3 is CAAEAGQGGNEQFF.

This clone was counted at least ten times. The CDR3 extends 3 residues past the end of the read, so its final part is completed from the germline J gene. The chain couples TRBV7-9 to TRBJ1-1; no definite D call. This CDR3 is built from 12 residues. The germline V gene has CDR1 SEHNR and CDR2 FQNEAQ (reference sequence). The sequenced part of the CDR3 DNA is TGTGCCAGCAGTAAGGAAAATAGGGTT. The encoded protein is CASSKENRV. The full CDR3 protein reads CASSKENRVAFF.

By sample share, this clone is medium-sized. The CDR3 end lies 3 residues beyond the end of the read and is filled in from the germline J gene. The chain is built from TRBV20-1 and TRBJ2-6, with 10 bases aligning to TRBD1. V dropped 5 bases and J dropped 8; count of bases not matched to a gene: 6. Per the germline V gene, CDR1 is DFQATT and CDR2 is SNEGSKA (reference sequence). The CDR3 length is 14 residues. CDR3 amino acids: CSAHRTGGTNVLTF. CDR3 DNA (partial): TGCAGTGCTCATCGGACAGGGGGAACCAACGTC.

This clone was observed many times. This CDR3 reads CASSPSAGNEQFF. The CDR3 bases that were read are TGTGCCAGCAGCCCGTCTGCGGGGAATGAG. The V call is TRBV7-3, the J call TRBJ2-1; D may be TRBD2 (6 bases). The CDR3 end lies 3 residues beyond the end of the read and is filled in from the germline J gene. The CDR3 contains 13 residues. The germline V and J ends were trimmed by 5 bases and 7 bases, with 12 bases remaining between them. Germline V gene sequence: CDR1 SGHTA, CDR2 FQGTGA.

This clone was seen only a few times. The read ends 3 residues shy of where the CDR3 ends; the end is completed using the germline J gene. J is TRBJ1-5 and V is TRBV20-1, with D possibly being TRBD1 (5 bases). The CDR3 is 17 amino acids. V lost 5 bases and J lost 0, with 20 bases in between. Per the germline V gene, CDR1 is DFQATT and CDR2 is SNEGSKA (reference sequence). The sequenced CDR3 bases are TGCAGTGCTCCTAAGGCCAGGGAATGGGATAGCAATCAGCCC. It codes for CSAPKAREWDSNQP. The whole CDR3 is CSAPKAREWDSNQPQHF.

This clone has ten or more counts. The read is 3 residues too short to cover the CDR3 end, so that end is filled in from the germline J gene. V and J are TRBV3-1 (or the pseudogene TRBV3-2) and TRBJ2-1; TRBD2 matches 8 bases. Germline CDR1 and CDR2: LGHDT and YNNKEL (reference sequence). After removal of 6 bases from V and 9 bases from J, the junction contained 16 bases not matched to a gene. The CDR3 totals 16 residues. The chain's CDR3 is CASSRRGGGRLTEQFF. CDR3 DNA, as far as it was read: TGTGCCAGCAGTCGACGGGGCGGGGGGAGGTTGACTGAG.

This clone was recorded at least ten times. The CDR3 spells CASSDSTDNEKLFF. The sequenced CDR3 bases are TGTGCCAGCAGTGACTCGACAGATAATGAAAAA. J is TRBJ1-4 and V is TRBV6-4, with D maybe TRBD1 (5 bases). Coverage ceases 3 residues before the CDR3 finishes, and the germline J gene fills in the end. Germline loops: CDR1 MRHNA, CDR2 SNTAGT. V was trimmed by 0 bases and J by 4 bases, leaving 6 bases between them. The CDR3 runs to 14 residues.